The rows below give T cell receptor beta chains drawn from one sample of a study of blood T cell repertoires in COVID-19. Only in-frame clones appear in the TCRdb table, and some are missing; sequencing was by immunoSEQ multiplex PCR. The sample carries hundreds of thousands of clones, 90% recorded once. The sample was PBMCs or T cells enriched from blood (not recorded which). Receptors were obtained from a man aged 55 to 70 who had recovered from COVID-19. Each CDR3 is given with its conserved first and last residue. Clone sizes are given selectively: once, few, many, or a class where the clone is expanded.

TRBJ1-2,.,TRBV19,CASSEGQGSYGYTF
TRBJ2-2,.,TRBV19,CASSIRQTGELFF
TRBJ2-5,.,TRBV30,CAWSRGSGTQYF
TRBJ2-1,.,TRBV11-3,CASSLGQGTTYNEQFF
TRBJ1-2,.,TRBV3-1/TRBV3-2,CASSQVAGGANYGYTF
TRBJ2-4,.,TRBV9,CASSEGQAGIQYF
TRBJ2-2,once,TRBV3-1/TRBV3-2,CASSPRDRGVGELFF
TRBJ2-7,.,TRBV27,CASRRESGVREQYF
TRBJ1-1,.,TRBV5-4,CASSLVGGNTEAFF
TRBJ1-6,.,TRBV7-9,CASSLGPPLHF
TRBJ2-1,once,TRBV15,CATSRGERTGSVEQFF